This T cell receptor beta chain was obtained from a study of blood T cell repertoires in COVID-19. Trimming cost V 5 bases and J 7 bases; bases outside gene matches: 5. Germline CDR1 reads KGHSH; CDR2 reads LQKENI. This CDR3 has 14 amino acids. Produced via immunoSEQ multiplex PCR; TCRdb's table is partial and in-frame only. This table has over 50,000 clones, 88% appearing once. V gene TRBV18 combines with J gene TRBJ1-6, with 7 bases aligning to TRBD1. The TCR comes from a human donor in a cohort sampled during active COVID-19. The sequenced material came from peripheral blood. DNA for the CDR3: TGTGCCAGCTCATTGGACAGGCTGAATTCACCCCTCCACTTT. Translating it yields CASSLDRLNSPLHF. The full variable domain, rest sourced from reference TRBV18 and TRBJ1-6, is NAGVMQNPRHLVRRRGQEARLRCSPMKGHSHVYWYRQLPEEGLKFMVYLQKENIIDESGMPKERFSAEFPKEGPSILRIQQVVRGDSAAYFCASSLDRLNSPLHFGNGTRLTVT.